One sample yielded the 22 T cell receptor beta chains listed below, sequenced in a study of T cells in Graves' hyperthyroidism and ophthalmopathy. Template material for amplifying TCR beta CDR3 regions consisted of RNA transcripts. First-round RT-PCR targeting the TCR CDR3 was performed with the HTBI primer set. TCRdb redid the calling of the multiplex PCR reads with MiXCR, one entry per CDR3 protein. The repertoire holds about 300,000 distinct CDR3 sequences, with around 16% as singletons. The sequencing sample was made of blood. The source is a young man with Graves' hyperthyroidism.

This clonotype showed up many times. This rearrangement joins TRBV27 to TRBJ2-1; maybe TRBD2 (5 bases). The CDR3 is made up of 12 amino acids. CDR1 and CDR2 from the germline V gene are MNHEY and SMNVEV (reference sequence). V was trimmed by 5 bases and J by 6 bases, leaving 8 bases between them. CDR3 sequence: CASSASGNEQFF. The CDR3 bases are TGTGCCAGCAGTGCCAGCGGCAATGAGCAGTTCTTC.

V and J are TRBV18 and TRBJ1-6; possible D gene TRBD1, 5 bases. The CDR3 consists of 15 residues. CDR1 KGHSH and CDR2 LQKENI come from the germline V gene. Trimming left V 0 bases short and J 7 bases short, with 10 bases between. Here the CDR3 reads CASSPPPGTNSPLHF. In DNA, the CDR3 is TGTGCCAGCTCACCACCGCCAGGGACGAATTCACCCCTCCACTTT.

This clonotype was found a few times. The V gene is TRBV5-1, the J gene TRBJ2-7; the match to TRBD2 covers 8 bases. V was clipped by 5 bases and J by 7 bases; unmatched bases: 11. This CDR3 region has 14 residues. Germline V gene data show CDR1 as SGHRS and CDR2 as YFSETQ. CDR3 nucleotide sequence: TGCGCCAGCAGTCCGGGACTAGGGTCCCGGGAGCAGTACTTC. Translating it yields CASSPGLGSREQYF. The whole variable domain, filled in from reference TRBV5-1 and TRBJ2-7, reads KAGVTQTPRYLIKTRGQQVTLSCSPISGHRSVSWYQQTPGQGLQFLFEYFSETQRNKGNFPGRFSGRQFSNSRSEMNVSTLELGDSALYLCASSPGLGSREQYFGPGTRLTVT.

The chain is built from TRBV5-1 and TRBJ2-1; D might be TRBD1 (5 bases). The CDR3 has 15 residues. Trimming stripped 3 bases from V and 8 bases from J, with 18 bases between. Germline assignment: CDR1 SGHRS and CDR2 YFSETQ. The CDR3 spells CASSYEGAYYHEQFF. For the CDR3, the DNA is TGCGCCAGCAGCTATGAAGGGGCCTATTACCATGAGCAGTTCTTC.

The chain carries TRBV6-1 and TRBJ2-5; D is perhaps TRBD2 (5 bases). The V end lost 7 bases, the J end lost 7 bases, and 25 bases lay between the germline ends. This CDR3 region has 16 residues. Germline-derived CDR1 and CDR2 are MNHNS and SASEGT. The CDR3 region is CASNMDRNLYRGTQYF. The CDR3 DNA reads TGTGCCAGCAACATGGACCGAAACCTTTATCGGGGGACCCAGTACTTC.

This clonotype has ten or more counts. This chain joins TRBV27 and TRBJ2-3, with 11 positions matching TRBD2. CDR1 MNHEY and CDR2 SMNVEV come from the germline V gene (reference sequence). This CDR3 has 17 amino acids. The J segment lost 3 bases and the V segment lost 5 bases, leaving 10 bases of the junction unmatched. CDR3 nucleotides: TGTGCCAGCAGTCCCTCCCGGACTAGCGGGCCTACAGATACGCAGTATTTT. Translated: CASSPSRTSGPTDTQYF.

The genes are TRBV20-1 and TRBJ2-1; 8 bases fit TRBD2. V shed 0 bases and J 3 bases; nucleotides not matched to a gene: 7. Per germline, CDR1 DFQATT and CDR2 SNEGSKA (reference sequence). There are 16 residues in the CDR3. The CDR3 sequence: CSARDRAGGLYNEQFF. CDR3 nucleotide sequence: TGCAGTGCTAGAGATCGGGCGGGAGGACTCTACAATGAGCAGTTCTTC.

In this sample, this clonotype turned up many times. The J gene is TRBJ2-7, the V gene TRBV2; 13 bases agree with TRBD2. CDR3 size: 14 residues. Germline values: CDR1 SNHLY, CDR2 FYNNEI. The V and J ends lost 5 bases and 6 bases, in that order; junction bases with no gene match: 4. The CDR3 nucleotides read TGTGCCAGCAGTTCACGGACTAGCGGGAGCGAGCAGTACTTC. Residues: CASSSRTSGSEQYF.

The table lists this clonotype with a few counts. The chain recombines TRBV30 with TRBJ1-3; tentative D call: TRBD1 (5 bases). V lost 0 bases and J 2 bases, leaving 11 bases between the germline ends. Germline V gene data show CDR1 as GTSNPN and CDR2 as SVGIG (reference sequence). The CDR3 length is 15 residues. The CDR3 loop is CAWSVRGVPGNTIYF. CDR3 sequence (DNA): TGTGCCTGGAGTGTACGGGGGGTGCCTGGAAACACCATATATTTT.

The table lists this clonotype with a few counts. The V and J genes are TRBV29-1 and TRBJ1-4; 10 bases align to TRBD1. This CDR3 region has 12 residues. Germline V gene data show CDR1 as SQVTM and CDR2 as ANQGSEA. V shed 7 bases, J shed 5 bases, and the junction held 1 base outside the gene matches. CDR3 residues: CSADRGNEKLFF. The CDR3 DNA reads as TGCAGCGCGGACAGGGGGAATGAAAAACTGTTTTTT.

This clonotype was detected only a few times. The rearrangement uses TRBV27 and TRBJ1-5; 9 bases align to TRBD1. The germline gives CDR1 MNHEY, CDR2 SMNVEV (reference sequence). This CDR3 region has 15 residues. V shed 2 bases, J shed 5 bases, and the junction held 4 bases outside the gene matches. CDR3 amino acids: CASSLGTGYDQPQHF. The CDR3 DNA reads TGTGCCAGCAGTTTAGGGACAGGGTACGATCAGCCCCAGCATTTT.

This clonotype was counted between two and nine times. J is TRBJ2-7 and V is TRBV10-1; D uncertain. Germline assignment: CDR1 WNHNN and CDR2 SYGVQD (reference sequence). The V and J ends lost 5 bases and 5 bases respectively, with 10 bases between them. The CDR3 is made up of 12 amino acids. The CDR3 loop is CASSKHGNEQYF. In nucleotides, the CDR3 is TGCGCCAGCAGTAAGCATGGAAACGAGCAGTACTTC.

This clonotype has only a few counts. The V gene is TRBV9, the J gene TRBJ2-1, with 9 positions matching TRBD2. CDR1 is SGDLS, CDR2 YYNGEE, per germline. Trimming cost V 8 bases and J 4 bases; bases outside gene matches: 7. The CDR3 covers 14 residues. CDR3 amino acids: CASSQTSGYNEQFF. For the CDR3, the DNA is TGTGCCAGTTCCCAGACTAGCGGTTACAATGAGCAGTTCTTC.

The chain recombines TRBV19 with TRBJ2-7, with 7 bases lining up with TRBD2. The CDR3 covers 13 residues. Trimming at V came to 3 bases and at J to 5 bases, leaving 4 bases not matched to a gene. The germline gives CDR1 LNHDA, CDR2 SQIVND (reference sequence). CDR3 coding DNA: TGTGCCAGTAGTATGGGGAGGGGAGACGAGCAGTACTTC. Protein: CASSMGRGDEQYF.

This clonotype was counted ten times or more. The chain combines TRBV7-2 with TRBJ1-1, with D hard to call. Germline V gives CDR1 SGHTA, CDR2 FQGNSA. This CDR3 comprises 11 residues. Trimming stripped 10 bases from V and 7 bases from J, with 13 bases between. CDR3 sequence reads: CATQTGIEAFF. CDR3 DNA sequence: TGTGCCACTCAGACGGGAATTGAAGCTTTCTTT.

V is TRBV19 and J is TRBJ2-7; D gene unclear. This CDR3 is built from 16 residues. Per the germline V gene, CDR1 is LNHDA and CDR2 is SQIVND (reference sequence). V was pared by 7 bases and J by 1 base, with 20 bases between. Here the CDR3 DNA reads TGTGCCAGTAAGCATCGGTTCGGCAGGAATTCCTACGAGCAGTACTTC. Translation gives CASKHRFGRNSYEQYF.

The chain combines TRBV20-1 with TRBJ1-4; D is unclear. Trimming removed 4 bases from V and 4 bases from J, with 10 bases in between. There are 13 residues in the CDR3. Germline CDR1 DFQATT, CDR2 SNEGSKA (reference sequence). The CDR3 reads CSAIGLNNEKLFF. The CDR3 DNA reads as TGCAGTGCTATAGGTCTTAATAATGAAAAACTGTTTTTT.

This clonotype was counted many times. The rearrangement uses TRBV7-9 and TRBJ1-1; no definite D call. The germline V and J ends were trimmed by 4 bases and 4 bases, with 7 bases remaining between them. Per germline, CDR1 SEHNR and CDR2 FQNEAQ (reference sequence). The CDR3 spans 12 residues. CDR3: CASSSSSTEAFF. In nucleotides, the CDR3 is TGTGCCAGCAGCTCGTCGAGCACTGAAGCTTTCTTT.

A note on this clonotype: Possible read error: a much larger clone is one base away. The chain recombines TRBV20-1 with TRBJ2-7, with 7 nucleotides matching TRBD2. CDR3 length: 13 residues. With 6 bases clipped from V and 3 bases from J, the junction kept 8 bases outside the gene matches. Germline CDR1 reads DFQATT; CDR2 reads SNEGSKA (reference sequence). CDR3 amino acids: CSASSGSYYEQYF. The DNA of the CDR3 is TGCAGTGCGTCTAGCGGCTCCTACTACGAGCAGTACTTC.

This clonotype was detected ten times or more. V is TRBV7-9 and J is TRBJ2-7, with 10 nucleotides matching TRBD2. This CDR3 is built from 15 residues. Germline loops: CDR1 SEHNR, CDR2 FQNEAQ (reference sequence). The V gene end was trimmed by 0 bases and the J gene end by 7 bases; junction bases not matched to a gene: 6. The CDR3 DNA sequence: TGTGCCAGCAGCTTAGCTGGGCTAGCGGGAGAAGAGCAGTACTTC. This translates into CASSLAGLAGEEQYF.

Comment on this clonotype: This may come from a read error, since a much larger clone is one base off. The rearrangement links TRBV27 to TRBJ1-5; a weak D match, TRBD1 (5 bases). V was trimmed by 8 bases and J by 7 bases, leaving 24 bases between them. CDR1 MNHEY and CDR2 SMNVEV come from the germline V gene (reference sequence). The CDR3 is made up of 16 amino acids. The CDR3 DNA follows: TGTGCCAGCGGCATTGGACGGGGACGGGGATGGCAGCCCCAGCATTTT. As protein: CASGIGRGRGWQPQHF.

This clonotype was counted only a few times. The chain combines TRBV4-2 with TRBJ2-2; D uncertain. This CDR3 spans 22 amino acids. The V gene's germline CDR1 is LGHNA and CDR2 YNFKEQ. Trimming shortened V by 0 bases and J by 6 bases, and 32 bases separated the two germline ends. The DNA of the CDR3 is TGTGCCAGCAGCCAAGAAACCCGGCGAAAATCCGCGACCCGTTCGATTGCCGGGGAGCTGTTTTTT. It yields the protein CASSQETRRKSATRSIAGELFF.